The T cell receptor (beta chain) under discussion was sequenced for a study of CD8 T cells in ankylosing spondylitis. The germline gives CDR1 MGHRA, CDR2 YSYEKL. V was clipped by 4 bases and J by 3 bases; unmatched bases: 5. The CDR3 spans 15 residues. This clonotype was recorded at least ten times. Its antigen remains unidentified. Using its own MiXCR run on the 5' RACE reads, TCRdb lists one record per CDR3 protein. The profile covers about 240,000 distinct CDR3 sequences, with roughly 8.6% appearing a single time and approximately 6.3% taken by the ten largest. Study-wide findings and caveats: Ankylosing spondylitis blood appeared to be characterized by a TCR beta motif of eight or nine highly homologous variants. From matched ankylosing spondylitis synovial fluid, disease-linked clones were reportedly recovered at significantly enriched levels.

The sample was blood, either unsorted or a sorted T cell fraction (not recorded which). This rearrangement joins TRBV4-1 to TRBJ2-1; the match to TRBD2 covers 8 bases. This clonotype originated in a male donor with ankylosing spondylitis or in good health (not recorded which). CDR3 bases: TGCGCCAGCAGCCCCGAGACTAGCGACTACAATGAGCAGTTCTTC. As protein: CASSPETSDYNEQFF.